This is a list of T cell receptor beta chains from one sample in a study of blood T cell repertoires in COVID-19. Assay used: immunoSEQ multiplex PCR; TCRdb lists only in-frame clones, some missing. In the table there are approximately 180,000 clones, about 85% of which are singletons. The sample taken for sequencing was peripheral blood. The source of these receptors is a woman aged 80 or older with acute or convalescent COVID-19. CDR3s include the opening cysteine and the closing phenylalanine or tryptophan. Fields, in order: J gene, D gene, clone size, V gene, CDR3 DNA, CDR3 protein. The D gene is left open where the match is weak. Clone sizes are given selectively: once, few, many, or a class where the clone is expanded.

J: TRBJ1-6; D: .; size: once; V: TRBV9; DNA: TGTGCCAGCAGCGTAGACGGGGGGGAGTGGTCACCCCTCCACTTT; CDR3: CASSVDGGEWSPLHF
J: TRBJ2-6; D: .; size: .; V: TRBV19; DNA: TGTGCCAGTGAAGAACCAGGGTCTGGGGCCAACGTCCTGACTTTC; CDR3: CASEEPGSGANVLTF
J: TRBJ1-1; D: .; size: .; V: TRBV6-1; DNA: TGTGCCAGCAGTGACCAGCCGGGGAGGACTGAAGCTTTCTTT; CDR3: CASSDQPGRTEAFF
J: TRBJ1-5; D: .; size: .; V: TRBV7-2; DNA: TGTGCCAGCAGCTTCAGGAGCAATCAGCCCCAGCATTTT; CDR3: CASSFRSNQPQHF
J: TRBJ2-1; D: TRBD1; size: .; V: TRBV7-8; DNA: TGTGCCAGTGGGGACAGGGGTTACAATGAGCAGTTCTTC; CDR3: CASGDRGYNEQFF
J: TRBJ1-1; D: TRBD1; size: .; V: TRBV7-8; DNA: TGTGCCAGCAGCTCGGGACAGAAAAGGAACACTGAAGCTTTCTTT; CDR3: CASSSGQKRNTEAFF
J: TRBJ2-2; D: TRBD1; size: .; V: TRBV4-3; DNA: TGCGCCAGCAGCCAAGGGACAGGGGGCGGGACCGGGGAGCTGTTTTTT; CDR3: CASSQGTGGGTGELFF
J: TRBJ2-7; D: .; size: .; V: TRBV3-1/TRBV3-2; DNA: TGTGCCAGCAGCCAGGGAGCTTACGAGCAGTACTTC; CDR3: CASSQGAYEQYF
J: TRBJ2-1; D: .; size: .; V: TRBV7-2; DNA: TGTGCCAGCAGCTTCCAGTTGACAGTAGCCTACAATGAGCAGTTCTTC; CDR3: CASSFQLTVAYNEQFF
J: TRBJ1-6; D: TRBD1; size: .; V: TRBV5-6; DNA: TGTGCCAGCAGCCGGGCCGGGACAGGGAATTCACCCCTCCACTTT; CDR3: CASSRAGTGNSPLHF
J: TRBJ1-1; D: TRBD1; size: .; V: TRBV7-3; DNA: TGTGCCAGCAGCTCTCATCCCGGGACAGGGGGCGATGCTTTCTTT; CDR3: CASSSHPGTGGDAFF
J: TRBJ2-2; D: .; size: .; V: TRBV12-5; DNA: TGTGCTAGTGGTTCCTTGGACAGAATCTTAAACACCGGGGAGCTGTTTTTT; CDR3: CASGSLDRILNTGELFF
J: TRBJ1-5; D: .; size: .; V: TRBV5-6; DNA: TGTGCCAGCAGCTCTTTCAGTGGCAATCAGCCCCAGCATTTT; CDR3: CASSSFSGNQPQHF
J: TRBJ2-5; D: .; size: few; V: TRBV20-1; DNA: TGCAGTGCTAGCTTCCAAGAGACCCAGTACTTC; CDR3: CSASFQETQYF
J: TRBJ2-7; D: TRBD1; size: .; V: TRBV19; DNA: TGTGCCACCCGGAAGGGGACAGGGTCGAACGAGCAGTACTTC; CDR3: CATRKGTGSNEQYF
J: TRBJ1-5; D: .; size: .; V: TRBV4-2; DNA: TGTGCCAGCAGCCAAGATCAGGGCTATAGCAATCAGCCCCAGCATTTT; CDR3: CASSQDQGYSNQPQHF
J: TRBJ1-5; D: .; size: .; V: TRBV6-6; DNA: TGTGCCAGCAGTTACCCGACAGACGATCAGCCCCAGCATTTT; CDR3: CASSYPTDDQPQHF
J: TRBJ1-6; D: .; size: .; V: TRBV9; DNA: TGTGCCAGCAGCACCCGGTGGGAGTCACCCCTCCACTTT; CDR3: CASSTRWESPLHF
J: TRBJ2-5; D: .; size: .; V: TRBV11-2; DNA: TGTGCCAGCAGCTTAGGGACTAATAACCAAGAGACCCAGTACTTC; CDR3: CASSLGTNNQETQYF
J: TRBJ2-5; D: .; size: .; V: TRBV30; DNA: TGTGCCTGGAGCGGAGCGCACGAGACCCAGTACTTC; CDR3: CAWSGAHETQYF
J: TRBJ2-1; D: TRBD1; size: .; V: TRBV18; DNA: TGTGCCAGCTCATCAACGGACAGGGTCAATGAGCAGTTCTTC; CDR3: CASSSTDRVNEQFF
J: TRBJ2-3; D: .; size: .; V: TRBV14; DNA: TGTGCCAGCAGCCTCCTGACTGGCACAGATACGCAGTATTTT; CDR3: CASSLLTGTDTQYF
J: TRBJ1-6; D: TRBD1; size: once; V: TRBV6-2/TRBV6-3; DNA: TGTGCCAGCAGCCTCGACAGGGGAAATTCACCCCTCCACTTT; CDR3: CASSLDRGNSPLHF
J: TRBJ2-2; D: TRBD2; size: .; V: TRBV27; DNA: TGTGCCAGCACCCCGGGACTAGCGGGACTATGGGAAGGTAACACCGGGGAGCTGTTTTTT; CDR3: CASTPGLAGLWEGNTGELFF
J: TRBJ2-1; D: TRBD2; size: .; V: TRBV30; DNA: TGTGCCGGACTTGGTCGGGAGGGCCTGGGCAATGAGCAGTTCTTC; CDR3: CAGLGREGLGNEQFF
J: TRBJ2-1; D: TRBD1; size: .; V: TRBV27; DNA: TGTGCCAGCAGAAAGGGACAGGCCACCTACAATGAGCAGTTCTTC; CDR3: CASRKGQATYNEQFF
J: TRBJ2-7; D: .; size: .; V: TRBV18; DNA: TGTGCCAGCTCACCCCCTTCCTACGAGCAGTACTTC; CDR3: CASSPPSYEQYF
J: TRBJ1-6; D: .; size: once; V: TRBV7-8; DNA: TGTGCCAGCAGCCGAAGCCTCTCCTATAATTCACCCCTCCACTTT; CDR3: CASSRSLSYNSPLHF
J: TRBJ2-3; D: TRBD1; size: .; V: TRBV29-1; DNA: TGCAGCGTTTCCGTTAGTTGGGCAGGGGGAGCAGATACGCAGTATTTT; CDR3: CSVSVSWAGGADTQYF
J: TRBJ2-3; D: .; size: .; V: TRBV2; DNA: TGTGCCAGCAGTGAAGTTGGGCGGGGGCGCACAGATACGCAGTATTTT; CDR3: CASSEVGRGRTDTQYF
J: TRBJ2-7; D: .; size: .; V: TRBV9; DNA: TGTGCCAGCAGCGTAGGGCCTCCGGGAGAGCAGTACTTC; CDR3: CASSVGPPGEQYF
J: TRBJ1-2; D: TRBD1; size: .; V: TRBV2; DNA: TGTGCCAGCAGATTGGGACAGAGTCTTAACTATGGCTACACCTTC; CDR3: CASRLGQSLNYGYTF
J: TRBJ1-5; D: .; size: .; V: TRBV3-1/TRBV3-2; DNA: TGTGCCAGCAGCCAACGGGGTGACAATCAGCCCCAGCATTTT; CDR3: CASSQRGDNQPQHF
J: TRBJ2-5; D: TRBD2; size: .; V: TRBV10-2; DNA: TGCGCCAGCACAAGCGGGGGGGCCCAAGAGACCCAGTACTTC; CDR3: CASTSGGAQETQYF
J: TRBJ2-3; D: TRBD2; size: .; V: TRBV4-1; DNA: TGCGCCAGCAGCCAAGGTTTCCTAGCGGGAGCGGCAGATACGCAGTATTTT; CDR3: CASSQGFLAGAADTQYF
J: TRBJ1-5; D: TRBD1; size: .; V: TRBV9; DNA: TGTGCCAGCAGTGAGGGACAGGCTAATCAGCCCCAGCATTTT; CDR3: CASSEGQANQPQHF
J: TRBJ1-5; D: .; size: .; V: TRBV3-1/TRBV3-2; DNA: TGTGCCAGCAGCCAGGGGACATTGGGGCCCCAGCATTTT; CDR3: CASSQGTLGPQHF
J: TRBJ2-7; D: .; size: .; V: TRBV18; DNA: TGTGCCAGCTCACCACACCCAGGTGAAGAGCAGTACTTC; CDR3: CASSPHPGEEQYF
J: TRBJ1-2; D: .; size: few; V: TRBV4-1; DNA: TGCGCCAGCAGCCAAGAGGAAGCGACAGGCATCGGTGGCTACACCTTC; CDR3: CASSQEEATGIGGYTF